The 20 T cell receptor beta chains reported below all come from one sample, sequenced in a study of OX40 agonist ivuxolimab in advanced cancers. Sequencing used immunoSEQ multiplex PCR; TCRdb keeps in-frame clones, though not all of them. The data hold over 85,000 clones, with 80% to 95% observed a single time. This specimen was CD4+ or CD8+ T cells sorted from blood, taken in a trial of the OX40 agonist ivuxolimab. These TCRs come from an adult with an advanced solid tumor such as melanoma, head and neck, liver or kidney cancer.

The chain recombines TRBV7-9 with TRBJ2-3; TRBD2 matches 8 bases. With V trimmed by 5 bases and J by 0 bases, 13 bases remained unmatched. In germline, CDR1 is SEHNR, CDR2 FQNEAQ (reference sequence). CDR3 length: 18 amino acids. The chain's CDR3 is CASSRGGFRHRSTDTQYF. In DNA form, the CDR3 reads TGTGCCAGCAGCCGGGGGGGGTTTAGGCACAGAAGCACAGATACGCAGTATTTT.

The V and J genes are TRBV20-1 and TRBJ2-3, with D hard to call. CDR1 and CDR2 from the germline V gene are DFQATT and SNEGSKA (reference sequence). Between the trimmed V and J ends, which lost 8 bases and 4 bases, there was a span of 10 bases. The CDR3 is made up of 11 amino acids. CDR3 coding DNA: TGCAGTCCTCTTGTTGCAGATACGCAGTATTTT. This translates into CSPLVADTQYF.

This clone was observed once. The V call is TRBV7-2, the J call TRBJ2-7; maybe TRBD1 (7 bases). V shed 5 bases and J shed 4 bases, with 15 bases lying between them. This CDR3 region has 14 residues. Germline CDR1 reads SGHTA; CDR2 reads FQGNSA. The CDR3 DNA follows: TGTGCCAGCAGCCTGTGGACAGGAGGGTACGAGCAGTACTTC. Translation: CASSLWTGGYEQYF.

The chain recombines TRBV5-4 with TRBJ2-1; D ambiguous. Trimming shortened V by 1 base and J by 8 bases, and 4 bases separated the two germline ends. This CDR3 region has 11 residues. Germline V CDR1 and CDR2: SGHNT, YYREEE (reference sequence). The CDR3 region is CASSLMDEQFF. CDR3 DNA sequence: TGTGCCAGCAGCTTGATGGATGAGCAGTTCTTC.

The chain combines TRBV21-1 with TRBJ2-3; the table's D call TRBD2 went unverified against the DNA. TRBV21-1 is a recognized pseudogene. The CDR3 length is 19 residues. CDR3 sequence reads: CASSKGKASGRSFTDTQYF. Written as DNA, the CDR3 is TGTGCCAGCAGCAAAGGAAAGGCCTCGGGGAGGAGTTTCACAGATACGCAGTATTTT.

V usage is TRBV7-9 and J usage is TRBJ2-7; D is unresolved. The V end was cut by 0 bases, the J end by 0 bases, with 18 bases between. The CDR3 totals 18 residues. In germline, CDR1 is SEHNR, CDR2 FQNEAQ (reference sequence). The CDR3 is CASSLALGTHPGSYEQYF. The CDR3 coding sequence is TGTGCCAGCAGCTTAGCGTTGGGTACACACCCAGGCTCCTACGAGCAGTACTTC.

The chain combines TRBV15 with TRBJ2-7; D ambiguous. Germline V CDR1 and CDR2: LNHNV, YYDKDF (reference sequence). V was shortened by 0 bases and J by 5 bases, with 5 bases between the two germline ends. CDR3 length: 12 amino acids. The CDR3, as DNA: TGTGCCACCAGCAGAGATCACAACGAGCAGTACTTC. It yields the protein CATSRDHNEQYF. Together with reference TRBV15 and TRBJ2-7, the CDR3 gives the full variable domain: DAMVIQNPRYQVTQFGKPVTLSCSQTLNHNVMYWYQQKSSQAPKLLFHYYDKDFNNEADTPDNFQSRRPNTSFCFLDIRSPGLGDTAMYLCATSRDHNEQYFGPGTRLTVT.

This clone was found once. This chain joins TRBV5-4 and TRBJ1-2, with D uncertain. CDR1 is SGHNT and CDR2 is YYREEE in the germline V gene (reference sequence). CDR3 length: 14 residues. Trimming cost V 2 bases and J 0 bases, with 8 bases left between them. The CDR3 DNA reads TGTGCCAGCAGCTTTGACAACCCTAACTATGGCTACACCTTC. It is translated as CASSFDNPNYGYTF.

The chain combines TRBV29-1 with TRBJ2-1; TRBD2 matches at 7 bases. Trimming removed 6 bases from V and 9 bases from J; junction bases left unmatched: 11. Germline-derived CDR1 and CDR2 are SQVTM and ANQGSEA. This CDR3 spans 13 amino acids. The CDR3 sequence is CSVGTTPGAEQFF. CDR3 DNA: TGCAGCGTCGGGACTACGCCCGGGGCTGAGCAGTTCTTC.

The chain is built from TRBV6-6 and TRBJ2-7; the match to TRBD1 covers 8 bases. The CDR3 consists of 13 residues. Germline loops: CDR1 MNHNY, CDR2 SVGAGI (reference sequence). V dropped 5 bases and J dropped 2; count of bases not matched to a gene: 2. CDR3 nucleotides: TGTGCCAGCAGTCGGGACAGGCCCTACGAGCAGTACTTC. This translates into CASSRDRPYEQYF.

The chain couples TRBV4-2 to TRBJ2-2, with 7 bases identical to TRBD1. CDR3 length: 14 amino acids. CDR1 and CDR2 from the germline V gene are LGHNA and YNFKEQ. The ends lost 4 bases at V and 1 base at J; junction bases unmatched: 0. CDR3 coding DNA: TGTGCCAGCAGCCGGGACAGGAACACCGGGGAGCTGTTTTTT. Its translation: CASSRDRNTGELFF.

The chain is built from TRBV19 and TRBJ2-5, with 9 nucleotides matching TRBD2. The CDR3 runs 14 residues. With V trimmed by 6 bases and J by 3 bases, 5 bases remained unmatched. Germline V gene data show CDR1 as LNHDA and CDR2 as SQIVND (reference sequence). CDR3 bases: TGTGCCAGTAGACCTAGCGGGGCCGAAGAGACCCAGTACTTC. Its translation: CASRPSGAEETQYF.

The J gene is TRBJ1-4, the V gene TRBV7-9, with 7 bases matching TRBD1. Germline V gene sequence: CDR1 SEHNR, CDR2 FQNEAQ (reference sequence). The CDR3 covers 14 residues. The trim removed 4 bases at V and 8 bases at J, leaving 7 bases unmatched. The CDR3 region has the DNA TGTGCCAGCAGCTCCTACCGGGACAGCGAAAAACTGTTTTTT. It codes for CASSSYRDSEKLFF.

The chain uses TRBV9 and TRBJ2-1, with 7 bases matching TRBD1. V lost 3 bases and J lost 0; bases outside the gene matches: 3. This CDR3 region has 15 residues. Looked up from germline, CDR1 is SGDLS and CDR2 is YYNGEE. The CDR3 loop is CASSEQGDSYNEQFF. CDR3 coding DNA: TGTGCCAGCAGCGAGCAGGGGGACTCCTACAATGAGCAGTTCTTC.

This chain's CDR3 is CASSRQGAIPYEQYF. As DNA, the CDR3 is TGTGCCAGCAGCAGACAGGGGGCGATTCCCTACGAGCAGTACTTC. This rearrangement joins TRBV7-2 to TRBJ2-7, with TRBD1 identical over 10 bases. J lost 2 bases, V lost 5 bases, and 6 bases had no gene match. The CDR3 length is 15 residues. Germline CDR1 SGHTA, CDR2 FQGNSA.

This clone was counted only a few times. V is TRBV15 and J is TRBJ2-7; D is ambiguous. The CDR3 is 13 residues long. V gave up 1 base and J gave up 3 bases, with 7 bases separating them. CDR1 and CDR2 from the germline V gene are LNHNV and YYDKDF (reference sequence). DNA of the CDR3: TGTGCCACCAGCAGAGGGGGATACTACGAGCAGTACTTC. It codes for CATSRGGYYEQYF.

For the CDR3, the DNA is TGTGCCAGCAGCTTTTCATCAGATACGCAGTATTTT. This codes for CASSFSSDTQYF. The chain employs TRBV11-1 and TRBJ2-3, with no clear D. The CDR3 runs 12 residues. Germline lookup yields CDR1 SGHAT and CDR2 FQDESV (reference sequence). V dropped 3 bases and J dropped 4 bases, with 5 bases sitting between them. The full variable domain, completed using reference TRBV11-1 and TRBJ2-3, is EAEVAQSPRYKITEKSQAVAFWCDPISGHATLYWYRQILGQGPELLVQFQDESVVDDSQLPKDRFSAERLKGVDSTLKIQPAELGDSAMYLCASSFSSDTQYFGPGTRLTVL.

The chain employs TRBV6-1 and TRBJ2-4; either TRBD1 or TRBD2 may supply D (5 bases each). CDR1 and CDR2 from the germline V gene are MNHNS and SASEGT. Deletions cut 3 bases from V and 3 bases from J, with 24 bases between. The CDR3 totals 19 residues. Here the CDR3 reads CASSDYGRDGPSGKNIQYF. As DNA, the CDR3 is TGTGCCAGCAGTGATTATGGCAGGGACGGGCCCTCTGGCAAAAACATTCAGTACTTC.

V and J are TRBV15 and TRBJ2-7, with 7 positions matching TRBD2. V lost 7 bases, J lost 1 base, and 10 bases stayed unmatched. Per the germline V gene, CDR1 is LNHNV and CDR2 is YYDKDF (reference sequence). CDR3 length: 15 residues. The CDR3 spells CATTPRASGSYEQYF. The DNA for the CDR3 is TGTGCCACCACCCCAAGGGCTAGCGGATCCTACGAGCAGTACTTC. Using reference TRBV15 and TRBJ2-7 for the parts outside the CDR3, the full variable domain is DAMVIQNPRYQVTQFGKPVTLSCSQTLNHNVMYWYQQKSSQAPKLLFHYYDKDFNNEADTPDNFQSRRPNTSFCFLDIRSPGLGDTAMYLCATTPRASGSYEQYFGPGTRLTVT.

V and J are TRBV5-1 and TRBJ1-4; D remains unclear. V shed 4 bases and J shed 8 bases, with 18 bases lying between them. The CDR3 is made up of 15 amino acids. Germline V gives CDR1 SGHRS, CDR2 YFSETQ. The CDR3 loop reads CASSLLLAAEEKLFF. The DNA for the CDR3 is TGCGCCAGCAGCCTCCTGCTGGCTGCGGAAGAAAAACTGTTTTTT.